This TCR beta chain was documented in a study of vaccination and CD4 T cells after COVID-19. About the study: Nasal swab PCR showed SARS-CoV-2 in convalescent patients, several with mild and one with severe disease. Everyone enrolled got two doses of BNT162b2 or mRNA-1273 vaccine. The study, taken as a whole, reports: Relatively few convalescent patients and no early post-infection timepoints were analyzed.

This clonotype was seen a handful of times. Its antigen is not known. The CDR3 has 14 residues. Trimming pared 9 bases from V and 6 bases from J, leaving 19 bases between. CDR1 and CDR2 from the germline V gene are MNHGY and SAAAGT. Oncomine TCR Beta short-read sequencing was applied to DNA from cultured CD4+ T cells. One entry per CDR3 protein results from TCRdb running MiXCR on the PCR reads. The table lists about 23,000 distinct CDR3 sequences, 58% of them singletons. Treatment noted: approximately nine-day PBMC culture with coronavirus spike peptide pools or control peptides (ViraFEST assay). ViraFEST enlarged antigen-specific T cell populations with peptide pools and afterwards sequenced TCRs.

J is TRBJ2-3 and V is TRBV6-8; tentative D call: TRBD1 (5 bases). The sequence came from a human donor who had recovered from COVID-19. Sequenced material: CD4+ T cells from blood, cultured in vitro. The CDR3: CARELLGPGDTQYF. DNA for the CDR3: TGTGCCAGGGAGTTGCTGGGGCCAGGGGATACGCAGTATTTT.